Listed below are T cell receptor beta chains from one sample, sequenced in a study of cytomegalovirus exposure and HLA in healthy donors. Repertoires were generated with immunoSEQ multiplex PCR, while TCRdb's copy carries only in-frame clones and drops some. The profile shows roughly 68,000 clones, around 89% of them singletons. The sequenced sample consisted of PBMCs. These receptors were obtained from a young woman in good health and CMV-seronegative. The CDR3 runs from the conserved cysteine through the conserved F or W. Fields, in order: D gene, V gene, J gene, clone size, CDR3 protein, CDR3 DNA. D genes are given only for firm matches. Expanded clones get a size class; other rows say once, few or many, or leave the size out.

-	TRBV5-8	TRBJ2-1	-	CASSLSGQFF	TGTGCCAGCAGCTTAAGCGGACAGTTCTTC
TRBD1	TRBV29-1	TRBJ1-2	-	CSVDYGTGGYGYTF	TGCAGCGTTGATTACGGGACAGGGGGCTATGGCTACACCTTC
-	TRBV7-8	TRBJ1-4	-	CASSLVGVTREKLFF	TGTGCCAGCAGCTTAGTCGGGGTGACGCGGGAAAAACTGTTTTTT
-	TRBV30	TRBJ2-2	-	CAWNLLARTGELFF	TGTGCCTGGAATCTTCTGGCCAGGACCGGGGAGCTGTTTTTT
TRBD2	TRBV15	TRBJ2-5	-	CATSRVRRGGRETQYF	TGTGCCACCAGCAGAGTCCGCCGGGGGGGCAGGGAGACCCAGTACTTC
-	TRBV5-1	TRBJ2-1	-	CASSLPEEHNEQFF	TGCGCCAGCTCCCTCCCAGAAGAACACAATGAGCAGTTCTTC
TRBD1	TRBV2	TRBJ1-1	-	CASPRQGAADTEAFF	TGTGCCAGCCCTCGACAGGGGGCGGCGGACACTGAAGCTTTCTTT
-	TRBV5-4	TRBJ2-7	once	CASSPLARPYEQYF	TGTGCCAGCAGCCCCCTGGCTAGACCCTACGAGCAGTACTTC
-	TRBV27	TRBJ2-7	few	CASSLYQAYEQYF	TGTGCCAGCAGTTTATATCAGGCCTACGAGCAGTACTTC
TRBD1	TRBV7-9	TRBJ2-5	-	CASSPRGPETQYF	TGTGCCAGCAGCCCCAGGGGGCCAGAGACCCAGTACTTC
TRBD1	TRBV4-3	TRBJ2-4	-	CASSQGRTGGLGNIQYF	TGCGCCAGCAGCCAAGGGAGGACAGGGGGCTTGGGGAACATTCAGTACTTC
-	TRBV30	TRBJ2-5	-	CAWRAEETQYF	TGTGCCTGGAGGGCAGAAGAGACCCAGTACTTC
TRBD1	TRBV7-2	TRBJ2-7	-	CASSLDRGNYEQYF	TGTGCCAGCAGCTTAGACAGGGGAAACTACGAGCAGTACTTC
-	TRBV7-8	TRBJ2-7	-	CASRPGTPSYEQYF	TGTGCCAGCAGACCCGGGACACCCTCCTACGAGCAGTACTTC
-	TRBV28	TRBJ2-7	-	CASSPSTGVVYEQYF	TGTGCCAGCAGTCCATCAACGGGGGTGGTCTACGAGCAGTACTTC
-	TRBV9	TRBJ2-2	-	CASRDRTNTGELFF	TGTGCCAGCAGAGATAGAACGAACACCGGGGAGCTGTTTTTT
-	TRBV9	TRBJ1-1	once	CASSEAGEGTEAFF	TGTGCCAGCAGCGAGGCTGGGGAGGGCACTGAAGCTTTCTTT
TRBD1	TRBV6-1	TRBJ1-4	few	CASSEGGQGGTNEKLFF	TGTGCCAGCAGTGAAGGTGGACAGGGGGGGACTAATGAAAAACTGTTTTTT
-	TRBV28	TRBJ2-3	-	CASSSRQFLDTQYF	TGTGCCAGCAGTTCGAGACAATTCTTGGATACGCAGTATTTT
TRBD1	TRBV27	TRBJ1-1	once	CASSPNRGVSTEAFF	TGTGCCAGCAGTCCGAACAGGGGGGTGAGCACTGAAGCTTTCTTT
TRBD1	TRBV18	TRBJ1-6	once	CASSAGTGGVSPLHF	TGTGCCAGCTCAGCCGGGACAGGGGGCGTTTCACCCCTCCACTTT
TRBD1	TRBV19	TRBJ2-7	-	CASSSGTGSGEQYF	TGTGCCAGTAGTTCAGGGACAGGGTCTGGTGAGCAGTACTTC
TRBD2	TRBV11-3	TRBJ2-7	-	CASSRWADSGGTSYEQYF	TGTGCCAGCAGCCGCTGGGCAGATAGCGGGGGGACCTCCTACGAGCAGTACTTC
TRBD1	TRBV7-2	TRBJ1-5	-	CASSSTGTDNSNQPQHF	TGTGCCAGCAGCTCAACCGGGACAGACAATAGCAATCAGCCCCAGCATTTT
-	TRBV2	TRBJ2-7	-	CANQNEKRSTYEQYF	TGTGCCAACCAAAACGAAAAGCGGAGTACCTACGAGCAGTACTTC
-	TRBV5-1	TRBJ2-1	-	CASSYPDRSSYNEQFF	TGCGCCAGCAGCTATCCGGATCGGAGCTCCTACAATGAGCAGTTCTTC
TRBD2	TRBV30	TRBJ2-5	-	CAWRGTSGQETQYF	TGTGCCTGGAGAGGGACTAGCGGGCAAGAGACCCAGTACTTC
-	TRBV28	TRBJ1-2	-	CASRNLGGYGYTF	TGTGCCAGCAGGAATCTGGGGGGATATGGCTACACCTTC
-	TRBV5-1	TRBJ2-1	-	CASSLPLSYNEQFF	TGCGCCAGCAGCTTGCCGCTATCCTACAATGAGCAGTTCTTC
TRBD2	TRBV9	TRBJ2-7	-	CASSPGGYEQYF	TGTGCCAGCAGCCCGGGAGGGTACGAGCAGTACTTC
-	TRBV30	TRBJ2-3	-	CAWRATATDTQYF	TGTGCCTGGAGAGCGACAGCTACAGATACGCAGTATTTT
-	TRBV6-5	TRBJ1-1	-	CASSYSSGITNTEAFF	TGTGCCAGCAGTTACTCTTCAGGAATTACGAACACTGAAGCTTTCTTT
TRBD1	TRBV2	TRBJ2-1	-	CASRIGTGGWDEQFF	TGTGCCAGCAGGATCGGGACAGGGGGCTGGGATGAGCAGTTCTTC
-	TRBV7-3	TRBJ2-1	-	CASSLVGPWNEQFF	TGTGCCAGCAGCTTGGTGGGGCCTTGGAATGAGCAGTTCTTC
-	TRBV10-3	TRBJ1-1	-	CAISERTEGVVAFF	TGTGCCATCAGTGAGCGGACAGAAGGGGTTGTAGCTTTCTTT
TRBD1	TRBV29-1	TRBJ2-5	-	CSVGQVQETQYF	TGCAGCGTAGGACAGGTACAAGAGACCCAGTACTTC
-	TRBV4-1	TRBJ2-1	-	CASSQVPSSMFNEQFF	TGCGCCAGCAGCCAAGTGCCTAGCAGCATGTTCAATGAGCAGTTCTTC
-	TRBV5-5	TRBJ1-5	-	CASHRSYRESNQPQHF	TGTGCCAGCCATCGCTCCTACCGAGAAAGCAATCAGCCCCAGCATTTT
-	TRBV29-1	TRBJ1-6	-	CSVGTAYNSPLHF	TGCAGCGTTGGGACAGCGTATAATTCACCCCTCCACTTT
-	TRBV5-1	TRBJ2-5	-	CASSLAGGQETQYF	TGCGCCAGCAGCTTGGCCGGGGGGCAGGAGACCCAGTACTTC
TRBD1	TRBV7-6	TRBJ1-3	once	CASSPGTDSGNTIYF	TGTGCCAGCAGCCCAGGGACAGACTCTGGAAACACCATATATTTT